The next 14 T cell receptor beta chains were all read from a single sample in a study of cytomegalovirus exposure and HLA in healthy donors. PCR involved 60 Vbeta and 13 Jbeta primers. The repertoire was sequenced with immunoSEQ multiplex PCR; TCRdb's copy has only in-frame clones and lacks some. The table has 110,000 or so clones, around 68% seen once. The sample was PBMCs. The origin of the receptors is a woman aged 40-49 years in good health and CMV-seropositive.

This clone was seen only a few times. CDR3 coding DNA: TGTGCCTGCCTCTACGGGGGGACTAATGAAAAACTGTTTTTT. It codes for CACLYGGTNEKLFF. The V and J genes are TRBV30 and TRBJ1-4; possibly TRBD1 for D (5 bases). CDR1 is GTSNPN and CDR2 is SVGIG in the germline V gene (reference sequence). CDR3 length equals 14 residues. Trimming left V 6 bases short and J 2 bases short, with 13 bases between.

A note on this clone: Additional DNA sequences in this sample encode the identical CDR3. The rearrangement links TRBV5-8 to TRBJ1-6; D is unresolved. The CDR3 loop spans 18 amino acids. Deletions cut 4 bases from V and 4 bases from J, with 21 bases between. Germline lookup yields CDR1 SGHTS and CDR2 YDEGEE. CDR3 DNA: TGTGCCAGCAGCCTCCCACCCTTCCATGAAGCTTATAATTCACCCCTCCACTTT. Amino acid sequence: CASSLPPFHEAYNSPLHF.

Only one count was recorded for this clone. This sequence joins TRBV6-1 and TRBJ2-5; 9 positions agree with TRBD1. CDR3 length: 15 residues. With V trimmed by 4 bases and J by 5 bases, 8 bases remained unmatched. Germline loops: CDR1 MNHNS, CDR2 SASEGT. CDR3 sequence reads: CASSAQGAGRETQYF. Written as DNA, the CDR3 is TGTGCCAGCAGTGCACAGGGGGCAGGGAGGGAGACCCAGTACTTC.

V and J are TRBV6-9 and TRBJ1-4; 9 bases fit TRBD1. The CDR3 extends over 14 amino acids. Per the germline V gene, CDR1 is MNHGY and CDR2 is SVAAGI. V shed 5 bases and J 6 bases; nucleotides not matched to a gene: 4. The CDR3 region has the DNA TGTGCCAGCAGTAGGGACAGGGATGATGAAAAACTGTTTTTT. Protein product: CASSRDRDDEKLFF.

J is TRBJ2-3 and V is TRBV13; TRBD2 aligns across 11 bases. CDR3 size: 16 residues. The J segment lost 1 base and the V segment lost 5 bases, leaving 5 bases of the junction unmatched. Germline V lookup: CDR1 PRHDT, CDR2 FYEKMQ (reference sequence). The chain's CDR3 is CASSLSGGARTDTQYF. In DNA, the CDR3 is TGTGCCAGCAGCCTTAGCGGGGGGGCCCGCACAGATACGCAGTATTTT.

The chain recombines TRBV9 with TRBJ1-2; 9 bases line up with TRBD1. CDR3 length: 16 residues. Germline CDR1 and CDR2: SGDLS and YYNGEE. The J segment lost 8 bases and the V segment lost 4 bases, leaving 15 bases of the junction unmatched. CDR3 in amino acids: CASSPNRDRESGGYTF. For the CDR3, the DNA is TGTGCCAGCAGCCCTAACAGGGACAGGGAATCGGGAGGCTACACCTTC.

About this clone: A read error may account for a junction end that differs from germline. The rearrangement links TRBV7-9 to TRBJ1-2; D is unclear. CDR1 and CDR2 (germline): SEHNR, FQNEAQ (reference sequence). The length of the CDR3 is 12 residues. The CDR3 bases are TGTTCCAGCACCCCATCCCACAGAGGCTACACCTTC. It yields the protein CSSTPSHRGYTF.

The J gene is TRBJ2-7, the V gene TRBV21-1; the DNA was not compared with TRBD2, the D call given in the table. TRBV21-1 is a documented pseudogene. There are 15 residues in the CDR3. The CDR3 DNA is TGTGCCAGCAGCAAGACTAGCGGGAGCTCCTACGAGCAGTACTTC. Its translation: CASSKTSGSSYEQYF.

The chain links TRBV6-6 to TRBJ2-5; 10 nucleotides match TRBD2. The CDR3 is 13 residues long. CDR1 and CDR2 from the germline V gene are MNHNY and SVGAGI (reference sequence). The V segment lost 5 bases and the J segment 4 bases; nucleotides outside the gene matches: 1. CDR3 residues: CASSRLAGETQYF. CDR3 nucleotides: TGTGCCAGCAGTAGACTAGCGGGAGAGACCCAGTACTTC.

As regards this clone: Other DNA sequences in the sample encode the same CDR3. The chain is built from TRBV7-2 and TRBJ2-3; possible D gene TRBD1, 6 bases. Deletions cut 1 base from V and 4 bases from J, with 12 bases between. Germline values: CDR1 SGHTA, CDR2 FQGNSA. CDR3 length: 15 amino acids. The CDR3 bases are TGTGCCAGCAGCTTAGAGACAGGTAGTGCAGATACGCAGTATTTT. This gives the protein CASSLETGSADTQYF.

The chain combines TRBV2 with TRBJ2-7; 8 bases agree with TRBD2. The CDR3 is made up of 13 amino acids. V lost 5 bases to trimming and J lost 4 bases; unmatched junction nucleotides: 4. Germline V gene sequence: CDR1 SNHLY, CDR2 FYNNEI. As DNA, the CDR3 is TGTGCCAGCAGTTACGGGGGGGGTTACGAGCAGTACTTC. Encoded protein: CASSYGGGYEQYF.

The chain combines TRBV6-1 with TRBJ1-2; 8 nucleotides align to TRBD1. After removal of 1 base from V and 5 bases from J, the junction contained 9 bases not matched to a gene. Germline CDR1 and CDR2: MNHNS and SASEGT. The CDR3 has 16 residues. CDR3 region: CASSEGRTGRGYGYTF. The CDR3 nucleotides read TGTGCCAGCAGTGAAGGGAGGACAGGGAGAGGGTATGGCTACACCTTC.

This clone was found a few times. The rearrangement uses TRBV7-9 and TRBJ2-7; D is perhaps TRBD1 (6 bases). Germline CDR1 and CDR2: SEHNR and FQNEAQ (reference sequence). Trimming stripped 1 base from V and 2 bases from J, with 9 bases between. The CDR3 has 14 amino acids. CDR3 sequence reads: CASSLGTDTYEQYF. The DNA of the CDR3 is TGTGCCAGCAGCTTAGGGACAGACACCTACGAGCAGTACTTC.

This chain uses TRBV19 with TRBJ1-2, with 10 bases aligning to TRBD1. J gave up 12 bases and V 5 bases, and 6 bases lay outside the gene matches. There are 12 residues in the CDR3. In germline, CDR1 is LNHDA, CDR2 SQIVND (reference sequence). The CDR3 sequence is CASSVRQGADTF. CDR3 nucleotide sequence: TGTGCCAGTAGTGTTCGACAGGGGGCTGACACCTTC.